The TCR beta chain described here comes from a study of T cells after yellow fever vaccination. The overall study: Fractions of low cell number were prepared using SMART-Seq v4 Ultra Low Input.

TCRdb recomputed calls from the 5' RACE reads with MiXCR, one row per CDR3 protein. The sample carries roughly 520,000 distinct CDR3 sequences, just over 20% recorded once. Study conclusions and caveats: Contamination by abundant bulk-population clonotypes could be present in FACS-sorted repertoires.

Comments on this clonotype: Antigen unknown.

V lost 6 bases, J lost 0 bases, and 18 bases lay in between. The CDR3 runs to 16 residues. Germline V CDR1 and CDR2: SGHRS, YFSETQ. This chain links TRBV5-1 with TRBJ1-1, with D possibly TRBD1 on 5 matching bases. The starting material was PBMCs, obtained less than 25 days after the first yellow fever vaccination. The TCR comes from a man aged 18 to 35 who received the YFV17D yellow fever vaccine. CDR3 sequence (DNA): TGCGCCAGCACCATAGAACCGACAGCGATGAACACTGAAGCTTTCTTT. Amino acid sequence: CASTIEPTAMNTEAFF.